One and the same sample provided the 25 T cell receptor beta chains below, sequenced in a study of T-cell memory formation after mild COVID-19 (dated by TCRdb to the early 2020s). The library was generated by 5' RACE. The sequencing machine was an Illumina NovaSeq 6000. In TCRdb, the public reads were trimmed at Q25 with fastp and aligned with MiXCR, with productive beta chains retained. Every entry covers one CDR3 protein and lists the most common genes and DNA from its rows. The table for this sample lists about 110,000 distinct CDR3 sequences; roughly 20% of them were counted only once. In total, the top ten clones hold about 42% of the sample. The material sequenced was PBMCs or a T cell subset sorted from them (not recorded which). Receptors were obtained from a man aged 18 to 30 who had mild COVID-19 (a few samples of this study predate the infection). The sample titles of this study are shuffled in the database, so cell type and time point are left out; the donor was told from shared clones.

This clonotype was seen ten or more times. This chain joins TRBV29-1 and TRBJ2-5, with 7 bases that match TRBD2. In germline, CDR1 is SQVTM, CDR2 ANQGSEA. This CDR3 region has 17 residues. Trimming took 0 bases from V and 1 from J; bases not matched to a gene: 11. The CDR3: CSVEELREAGIQETQYF. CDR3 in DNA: TGCAGCGTTGAAGAGTTACGGGAAGCGGGGATCCAAGAGACCCAGTACTTC.

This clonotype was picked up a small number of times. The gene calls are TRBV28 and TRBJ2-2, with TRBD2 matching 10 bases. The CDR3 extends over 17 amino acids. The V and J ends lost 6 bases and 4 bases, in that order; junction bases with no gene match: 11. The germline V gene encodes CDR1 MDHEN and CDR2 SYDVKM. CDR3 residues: CASRSGGVPFGTGELFF. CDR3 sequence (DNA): TGTGCCAGCAGAAGCGGGGGGGTCCCCTTCGGCACCGGGGAGCTGTTTTTT.

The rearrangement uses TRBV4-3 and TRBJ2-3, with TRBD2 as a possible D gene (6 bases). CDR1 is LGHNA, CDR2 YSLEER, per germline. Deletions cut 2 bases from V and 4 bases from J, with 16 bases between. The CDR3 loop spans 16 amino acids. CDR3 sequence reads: CASSQREWGGSDTQYF. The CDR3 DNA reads TGCGCCAGCAGCCAACGGGAGTGGGGTGGGTCAGATACGCAGTATTTT.

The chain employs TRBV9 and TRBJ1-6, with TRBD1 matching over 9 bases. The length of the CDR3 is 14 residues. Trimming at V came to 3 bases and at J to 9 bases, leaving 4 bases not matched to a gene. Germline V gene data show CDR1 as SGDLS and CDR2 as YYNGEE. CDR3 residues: CASSDGQGLSPLHF. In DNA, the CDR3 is TGTGCCAGCAGCGACGGACAGGGGCTTTCACCCCTCCACTTT.

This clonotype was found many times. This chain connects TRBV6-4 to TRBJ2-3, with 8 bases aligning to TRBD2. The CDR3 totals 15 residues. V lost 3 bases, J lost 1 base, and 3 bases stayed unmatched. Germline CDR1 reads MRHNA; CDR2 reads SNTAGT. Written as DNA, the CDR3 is TGTGCCAGCAGTGAGGGTAGCGGGGGCACAGATACGCAGTATTTT. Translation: CASSEGSGGTDTQYF.

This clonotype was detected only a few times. CDR3 region: CASSFVGGRDTEAFF. The CDR3 DNA follows: TGCGCCAGCAGCTTCGTAGGAGGGCGGGACACTGAAGCTTTCTTT. This sequence joins TRBV5-1 and TRBJ1-1; the D is unclear. This CDR3 has 15 amino acids. CDR1 and CDR2 (germline): SGHRS, YFSETQ. V lost 2 bases, J lost 3 bases, and 14 bases lay in between.

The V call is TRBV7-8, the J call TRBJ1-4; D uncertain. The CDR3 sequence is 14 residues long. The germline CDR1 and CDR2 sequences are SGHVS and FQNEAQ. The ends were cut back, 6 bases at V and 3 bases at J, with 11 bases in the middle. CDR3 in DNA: TGTGCCAGCAGGAGGCTATCGGCTAATGAAAAACTGTTTTTT. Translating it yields CASRRLSANEKLFF.

Here the CDR3 reads CAINNRGSTGELFF. Here the CDR3 DNA reads TGTGCCATCAATAACAGGGGGAGCACCGGGGAGCTGTTTTTT. V and J are TRBV10-3 and TRBJ2-2, with TRBD1 matching over 8 bases. The ends lost 7 bases at V and 4 bases at J; junction bases unmatched: 5. Germline CDR1 is ENHRY and CDR2 is SYGVKD. The CDR3 has 14 amino acids.

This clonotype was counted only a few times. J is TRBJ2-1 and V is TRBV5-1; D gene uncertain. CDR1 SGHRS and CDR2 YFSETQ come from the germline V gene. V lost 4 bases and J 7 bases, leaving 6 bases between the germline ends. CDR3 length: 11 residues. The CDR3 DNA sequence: TGCGCCAGCAGCCTCCTAAATGAGCAGTTCTTC. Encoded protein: CASSLLNEQFF.

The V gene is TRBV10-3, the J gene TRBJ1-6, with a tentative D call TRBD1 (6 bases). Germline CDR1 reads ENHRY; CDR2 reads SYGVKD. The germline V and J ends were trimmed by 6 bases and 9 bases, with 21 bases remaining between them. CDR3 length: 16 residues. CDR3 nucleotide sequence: TGTGCCATCAGCGGTCACAGGGATGCTCCGGGTTCACCCCTCCACTTT. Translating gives CAISGHRDAPGSPLHF.

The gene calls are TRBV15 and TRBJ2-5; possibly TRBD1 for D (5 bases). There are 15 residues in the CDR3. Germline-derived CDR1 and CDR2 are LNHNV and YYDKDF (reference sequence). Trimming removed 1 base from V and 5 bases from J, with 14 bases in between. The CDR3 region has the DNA TGTGCCACCAGCAGAGGGTATGGGGCCGATGAGACCCAGTACTTC. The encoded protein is CATSRGYGADETQYF. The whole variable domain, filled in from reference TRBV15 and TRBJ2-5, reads DAMVIQNPRYQVTQFGKPVTLSCSQTLNHNVMYWYQQKSSQAPKLLFHYYDKDFNNEADTPDNFQSRRPNTSFCFLDIRSPGLGDTAMYLCATSRGYGADETQYFGPGTRLLVL.

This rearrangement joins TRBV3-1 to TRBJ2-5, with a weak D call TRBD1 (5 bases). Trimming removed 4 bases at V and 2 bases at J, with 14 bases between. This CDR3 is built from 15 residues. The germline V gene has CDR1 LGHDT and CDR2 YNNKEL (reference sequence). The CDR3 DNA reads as TGTGCCAGCAGCCCACCGGCCAGGGATCAAGAGACCCAGTACTTC. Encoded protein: CASSPPARDQETQYF.

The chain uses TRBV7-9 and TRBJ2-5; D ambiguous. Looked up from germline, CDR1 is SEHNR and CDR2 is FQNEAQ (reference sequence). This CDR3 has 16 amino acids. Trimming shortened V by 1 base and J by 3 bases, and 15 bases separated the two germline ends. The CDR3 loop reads CASSLVLPFGKETQYF. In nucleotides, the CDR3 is TGTGCCAGCAGCTTAGTCCTCCCTTTTGGGAAAGAGACCCAGTACTTC.

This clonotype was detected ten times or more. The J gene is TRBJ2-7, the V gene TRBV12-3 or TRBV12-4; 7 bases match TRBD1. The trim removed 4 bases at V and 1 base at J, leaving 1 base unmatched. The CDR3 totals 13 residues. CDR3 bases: TGTGCCAGCAGTTGGGGACAGTCCTACGAGCAGTACTTC. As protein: CASSWGQSYEQYF.

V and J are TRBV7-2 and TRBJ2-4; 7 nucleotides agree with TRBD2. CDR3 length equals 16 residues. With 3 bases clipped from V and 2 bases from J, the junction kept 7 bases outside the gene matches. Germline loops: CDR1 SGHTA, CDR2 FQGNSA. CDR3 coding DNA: TGTGCCAGCAGCTTTCAGCGGGGTCTGACCAAAAACATTCAGTACTTC. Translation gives CASSFQRGLTKNIQYF.

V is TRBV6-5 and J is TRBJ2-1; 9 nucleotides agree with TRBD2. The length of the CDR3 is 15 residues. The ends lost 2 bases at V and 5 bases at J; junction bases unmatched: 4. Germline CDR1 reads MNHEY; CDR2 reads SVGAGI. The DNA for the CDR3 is TGTGCCAGCAGTTACAGGGCTAGCGGGGACAATGAGCAGTTCTTC. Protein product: CASSYRASGDNEQFF.

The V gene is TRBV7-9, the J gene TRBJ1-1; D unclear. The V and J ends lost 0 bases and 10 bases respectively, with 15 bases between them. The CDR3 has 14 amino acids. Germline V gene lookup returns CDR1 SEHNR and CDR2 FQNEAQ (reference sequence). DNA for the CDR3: TGTGCCAGCAGCTTAGCTTTGTTTGGGGTGTCAGCTTTCTTT. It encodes CASSLALFGVSAFF.

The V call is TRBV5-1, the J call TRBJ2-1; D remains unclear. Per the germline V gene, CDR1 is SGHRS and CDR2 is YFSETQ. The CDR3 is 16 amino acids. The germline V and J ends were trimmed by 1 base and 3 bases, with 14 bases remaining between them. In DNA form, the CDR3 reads TGCGCCAGCAGCTTGAGGATCACTGGTTACTACAATGAGCAGTTCTTC. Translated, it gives CASSLRITGYYNEQFF.

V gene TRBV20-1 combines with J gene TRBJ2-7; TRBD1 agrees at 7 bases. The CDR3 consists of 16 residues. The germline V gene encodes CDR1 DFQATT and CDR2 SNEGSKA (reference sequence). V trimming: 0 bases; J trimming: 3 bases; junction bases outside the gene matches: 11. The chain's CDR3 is CSARDGGQQGVYEQYF. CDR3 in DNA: TGCAGTGCTAGAGATGGGGGACAGCAGGGGGTCTACGAGCAGTACTTC.

The CDR3 loop reads CASSWTGNSSYNSPLHF. CDR3 coding DNA: TGTGCCAGCAGCTGGACAGGAAATAGCTCCTATAATTCACCCCTCCACTTT. The rearrangement uses TRBV5-4 and TRBJ1-6, with 7 bases aligning to TRBD1. The CDR3 runs to 17 residues. Germline V lookup: CDR1 SGHNT, CDR2 YYREEE (reference sequence). Trimming took 3 bases from V and 0 from J; bases not matched to a gene: 6.

The CDR3 DNA follows: TGTGCCAGCAGGACTGGTGAGCAGTTCTTC. It yields the protein CASRTGEQFF. The chain recombines TRBV2 with TRBJ2-1; D remains ambiguous. From germline, CDR1 is SNHLY and CDR2 FYNNEI. The CDR3 is 10 amino acids. V lost 6 bases and J 9 bases, leaving 6 bases between the germline ends.

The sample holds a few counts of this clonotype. The CDR3 sequence is CASSYSNEEQLDGYTF. CDR3 coding DNA: TGTGCCAGCAGTTACTCGAATGAGGAACAGCTAGATGGCTACACCTTC. J is TRBJ1-2 and V is TRBV6-2 or TRBV6-3, with D uncertain. The germline gives CDR1 MNHEY, CDR2 SVGEGT. The CDR3 has 16 residues. V was pared by 0 bases and J by 6 bases, with 17 bases between.

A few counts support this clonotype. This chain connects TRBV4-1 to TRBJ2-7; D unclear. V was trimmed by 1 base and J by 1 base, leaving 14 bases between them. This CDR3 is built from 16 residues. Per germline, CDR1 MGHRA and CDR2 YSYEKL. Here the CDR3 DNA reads TGCGCCAGCAGCCAAGCAGGCCCCGAGTGGTCCTACGAGCAGTACTTC. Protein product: CASSQAGPEWSYEQYF.

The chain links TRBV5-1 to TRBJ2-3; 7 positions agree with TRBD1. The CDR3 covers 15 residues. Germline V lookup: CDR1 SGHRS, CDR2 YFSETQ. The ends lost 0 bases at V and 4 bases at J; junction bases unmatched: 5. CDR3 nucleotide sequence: TGCGCCAGCAGCTTGGCTGCGACAGGGTCAGATACGCAGTATTTT. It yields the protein CASSLAATGSDTQYF.

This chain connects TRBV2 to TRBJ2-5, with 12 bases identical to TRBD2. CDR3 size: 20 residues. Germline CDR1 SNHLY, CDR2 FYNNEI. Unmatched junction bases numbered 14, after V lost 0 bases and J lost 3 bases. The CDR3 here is CASSEARTGVLAGGEETQYF. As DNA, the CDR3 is TGTGCCAGCAGTGAAGCGAGGACAGGGGTCCTAGCGGGGGGGGAAGAGACCCAGTACTTC.